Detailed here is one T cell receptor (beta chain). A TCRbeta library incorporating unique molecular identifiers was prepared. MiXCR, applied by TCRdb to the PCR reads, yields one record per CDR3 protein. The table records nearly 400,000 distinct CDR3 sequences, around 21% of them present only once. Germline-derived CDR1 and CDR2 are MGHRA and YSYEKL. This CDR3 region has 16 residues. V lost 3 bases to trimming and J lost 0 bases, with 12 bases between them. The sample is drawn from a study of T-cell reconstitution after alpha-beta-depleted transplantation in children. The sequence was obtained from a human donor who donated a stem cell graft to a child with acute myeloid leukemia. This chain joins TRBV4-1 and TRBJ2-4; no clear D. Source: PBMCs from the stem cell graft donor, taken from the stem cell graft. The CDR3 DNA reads TGCGCCAGCAGCCATATACTCACGGGAGCCAAAAACATTCAGTACTTC. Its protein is CASSHILTGAKNIQYF.